The 28 T cell receptor beta chains in this list originate from one sample, sequenced in a study of cytotoxic CD8 clonotypes in ibrutinib-treated CLL. Sequenced by immunoSEQ multiplex PCR; TCRdb stores in-frame clones only, minus some. The sample lists roughly 47,000 clones; approximately 51% were seen once. This material consisted of PBMCs, taken after 12 months of ibrutinib treatment. Every receptor here comes from a human donor with chronic lymphocytic leukemia.

At least ten counts were recorded for this clone. V gene TRBV28 combines with J gene TRBJ1-1, with a possible D match to TRBD1 (6 bases). The CDR3 sequence is 14 residues long. V was cut by 7 bases and J by 3 bases, with 15 bases left in between. Germline loops: CDR1 MDHEN, CDR2 SYDVKM. The CDR3 reads CASKNPGADTEAFF. The DNA of the CDR3 is TGTGCCAGCAAAAACCCGGGGGCAGACACTGAAGCTTTCTTT.

At least ten counts were recorded for this clone. The chain couples TRBV7-8 to TRBJ1-6; 9 bases are a match to TRBD1. With 6 bases clipped from V and 6 bases from J, the junction kept 6 bases outside the gene matches. The CDR3 contains 15 residues. Germline V gives CDR1 SGHVS, CDR2 FQNEAQ. The CDR3 is CASRARDRVNSPLHF. CDR3 DNA sequence: TGTGCCAGCAGGGCCCGGGACAGGGTTAATTCACCCCTCCACTTT.

The J gene is TRBJ2-5, the V gene TRBV27, with 12 bases aligning to TRBD2. Per the germline V gene, CDR1 is MNHEY and CDR2 is SMNVEV (reference sequence). CDR3 length: 16 residues. Trimming took 6 bases from V and 2 from J; bases not matched to a gene: 7. CDR3 DNA sequence: TGTGCCAGCAGGACTAGCGGGAGTAACGGACAAGAGACCCAGTACTTC. The encoded protein is CASRTSGSNGQETQYF.

The V call is TRBV27, the J call TRBJ2-2; D gene uncertain. Per the germline V gene, CDR1 is MNHEY and CDR2 is SMNVEV (reference sequence). V was trimmed by 8 bases and J by 2 bases, leaving 6 bases between them. There are 12 residues in the CDR3. The CDR3 DNA reads as TGTGCCAGCTGGAGAAACACCGGGGAGCTGTTTTTT. Amino acids: CASWRNTGELFF.

CDR3 region: CASSWDSYNSPLHF. CDR3 bases: TGTGCCAGCAGCTGGGACAGCTATAATTCACCCCTCCACTTT. The chain recombines TRBV5-4 with TRBJ1-6; 7 bases fit TRBD1. This CDR3 is 14 amino acids long. V lost 3 bases, J lost 3 bases, and 0 bases stayed unmatched. CDR1 SGHNT and CDR2 YYREEE come from the germline V gene (reference sequence).

The rearrangement uses TRBV2 and TRBJ2-1; D is tentatively TRBD1 or TRBD2 (5 bases each). Germline values: CDR1 SNHLY, CDR2 FYNNEI. The CDR3 totals 13 residues. Trimming left V 3 bases short and J 5 bases short, with 8 bases between. The CDR3 DNA is TGTGCCAGCAGTGAGGGACGTAACAATGAGCAGTTCTTC. This translates into CASSEGRNNEQFF.

This chain links TRBV5-4 with TRBJ2-2, with D maybe TRBD2 (6 bases). CDR1 is SGHNT, CDR2 YYREEE, per germline (reference sequence). The ends were cut back, 0 bases at V and 4 bases at J, with 13 bases in the middle. The CDR3 has 16 residues. CDR3 nucleotides: TGTGCCAGCAGCTTGGCTTCGGGAGTTGGCACCGGGGAGCTGTTTTTT. Translation: CASSLASGVGTGELFF.

The rearrangement uses TRBV18 and TRBJ2-3; possible D gene TRBD2, 6 bases. Per the germline V gene, CDR1 is KGHSH and CDR2 is LQKENI. The CDR3 runs 14 residues. V lost 3 bases, J lost 3 bases, and 10 bases lay in between. Written as DNA, the CDR3 is TGTGCCAGCTCACCGGAGCGGGCGACAGATACGCAGTATTTT. It codes for CASSPERATDTQYF.

This chain connects TRBV19 to TRBJ1-5; D gene uncertain. The CDR3 totals 12 residues. In germline, CDR1 is LNHDA, CDR2 SQIVND (reference sequence). Trimming took off 5 bases at V and 11 bases at J, with 13 bases between the two ends. The CDR3: CASSAVGSAQHF. The DNA for the CDR3 is TGTGCCAGTAGTGCCGTGGGGTCTGCCCAGCATTTT.

The chain links TRBV5-1 to TRBJ2-6; maybe TRBD2 (5 bases). CDR1 and CDR2 from the germline V gene are SGHRS and YFSETQ. V lost 2 bases and J lost 2, with 11 bases in between. CDR3 size: 16 residues. The CDR3 DNA follows: TGCGCCAGCAGCTTCCCGAGAGGGACTGGGGCCAACGTCCTGACTTTC. Amino acid sequence: CASSFPRGTGANVLTF.

The rearrangement uses TRBV4-2 and TRBJ2-5; no definite D call. The CDR3 spans 13 residues. Trimming took off 0 bases at V and 4 bases at J, with 6 bases between the two ends. In germline, CDR1 is LGHNA, CDR2 YNFKEQ. CDR3 residues: CASSQERSETQYF. The DNA for the CDR3 is TGTGCCAGCAGCCAAGAAAGGTCAGAGACCCAGTACTTC.

This clone has only a few counts. The rearrangement links TRBV11-2 to TRBJ2-7; D not resolved. Per germline, CDR1 SGHAT and CDR2 FQNNGV. The CDR3 has 15 amino acids. V shed 1 base and J shed 3 bases, with 13 bases lying between them. In nucleotides, the CDR3 is TGTGCCAGCAGCTTAGTGGGAACAGCCGTCTACGAGCAGTACTTC. Residues: CASSLVGTAVYEQYF.

This clone was found a few times. V usage is TRBV29-1 and J usage is TRBJ1-1; tentatively, D is TRBD1 (6 bases). Germline assignment: CDR1 SQVTM and CDR2 ANQGSEA. The V and J ends lost 2 bases and 10 bases respectively, with 17 bases between them. The CDR3 is 13 amino acids. CDR3 bases: TGCAGCGTTGAAAAGGCAGGGAGGGGGGGAGCTTTCTTT. It specifies CSVEKAGRGGAFF.

In its sample, this clone was seen once. The same CDR3 arises from other DNA sequences in this sample as well. For the CDR3, the DNA is TGTGCCAGCAGTTTAGGACAGGGCTCCTACAATGAGCAGTTCTTC. Translated: CASSLGQGSYNEQFF. This sequence joins TRBV27 and TRBJ2-1, with 8 bases matching TRBD1. The V and J ends lost 2 bases and 0 bases, in that order; junction bases with no gene match: 0. The length of the CDR3 is 15 residues. CDR1 MNHEY and CDR2 SMNVEV come from the germline V gene (reference sequence).

This clone was picked up a small number of times. The chain couples TRBV27 to TRBJ2-2; 13 bases map to TRBD2. The CDR3 is 18 amino acids. From germline, CDR1 is MNHEY and CDR2 SMNVEV (reference sequence). V shed 5 bases and J 7 bases; nucleotides not matched to a gene: 13. CDR3: CASSLTPGLAGVGGELFF. Here the CDR3 DNA reads TGTGCCAGCAGTCTCACCCCCGGACTAGCGGGAGTGGGCGGGGAGCTGTTTTTT.

The CDR3 spells CATSRAAGGDSPLHF. CDR3 nucleotide sequence: TGTGCCACCAGCAGAGCGGCAGGGGGCGATTCACCCCTCCACTTT. The rearrangement joins TRBV15 to TRBJ1-6; TRBD1 agrees at 8 bases. With 1 base clipped from V and 8 bases from J, the junction kept 4 bases outside the gene matches. The length of the CDR3 is 15 residues. The germline gives CDR1 LNHNV, CDR2 YYDKDF (reference sequence).

This chain uses TRBV14 with TRBJ1-2; D remains unclear. The germline V and J ends were trimmed by 2 bases and 1 base, with 8 bases remaining between them. Germline values: CDR1 SGHDN, CDR2 FVKESK. This CDR3 region has 14 residues. The chain's CDR3 is CASSQRQDNYGYTF. The CDR3 nucleotides are TGTGCCAGCAGCCAAAGGCAGGATAACTATGGCTACACCTTC.

The V gene is TRBV7-9, the J gene TRBJ2-7; the D gene is possibly TRBD2 (5 bases). Trimming removed 5 bases from V and 3 bases from J, with 14 bases in between. The germline V gene has CDR1 SEHNR and CDR2 FQNEAQ (reference sequence). The CDR3 runs 14 residues. In DNA form, the CDR3 reads TGTGCCAGCAGCCCCTCAGCGGCCAGCTACGAGCAGTACTTC. This sequence encodes CASSPSAASYEQYF.

This clone was seen a handful of times. V and J are TRBV5-1 and TRBJ2-5; 11 bases match TRBD2. V shed 5 bases and J 3 bases; nucleotides not matched to a gene: 6. Germline lookup yields CDR1 SGHRS and CDR2 YFSETQ. The CDR3 spans 15 residues. The CDR3 spells CASRHSGRVEETQYF. CDR3 nucleotide sequence: TGCGCCAGCAGACATAGCGGGAGGGTCGAAGAGACCCAGTACTTC. The full variable domain, its missing parts supplied by reference TRBV5-1 and TRBJ2-5, is KAGVTQTPRYLIKTRGQQVTLSCSPISGHRSVSWYQQTPGQGLQFLFEYFSETQRNKGNFPGRFSGRQFSNSRSEMNVSTLELGDSALYLCASRHSGRVEETQYFGPGTRLLVL.

This clone was seen many times. CDR3 region: CASRQTGEYGEQFF. The CDR3 DNA reads TGTGCCAGCCGCCAGACAGGGGAGTACGGTGAGCAGTTCTTC. This chain links TRBV27 with TRBJ2-1; TRBD1 agrees at 8 bases. Per the germline V gene, CDR1 is MNHEY and CDR2 is SMNVEV (reference sequence). With 8 bases clipped from V and 9 bases from J, the junction kept 12 bases outside the gene matches. This CDR3 is 14 amino acids long.

The J gene is TRBJ2-1, the V gene TRBV11-1, with 10 bases that match TRBD2. V dropped 6 bases and J dropped 4; count of bases not matched to a gene: 9. The CDR3 totals 16 residues. Germline V lookup: CDR1 SGHAT, CDR2 FQDESV (reference sequence). The CDR3 region has the DNA TGTGCCAGCAGTTTGCCTAGCGGGAGATTATACAATGAGCAGTTCTTC. Translated, it gives CASSLPSGRLYNEQFF.

The chain employs TRBV6-4 and TRBJ1-2; D call uncertain. The ends were cut back, 5 bases at V and 2 bases at J, with 9 bases in the middle. This CDR3 comprises 13 residues. Germline V CDR1 and CDR2: MRHNA, SNTAGT. CDR3 DNA sequence: TGTGCCAGCAGTCCGGAAGCAAACTATGGCTACACCTTC. Protein product: CASSPEANYGYTF.

The table lists this clone with a few counts. The rearrangement links TRBV7-6 to TRBJ1-1; D not certain. CDR1 and CDR2 from the germline V gene are SGHVS and FNYEAQ. This CDR3 has 13 residues. The V gene lost 3 bases and the J gene lost 1 base, with 6 bases spanning the gap. CDR3 sequence reads: CASSLEQNTEAFF. CDR3 nucleotide sequence: TGTGCCAGCAGCTTGGAGCAGAACACTGAAGCTTTCTTT.

The rearrangement joins TRBV19 to TRBJ2-2; D ambiguous. The CDR3 sequence is 10 residues long. Germline lookup yields CDR1 LNHDA and CDR2 SQIVND (reference sequence). Trimming stripped 7 bases from V and 7 bases from J, with 4 bases between. CDR3 coding DNA: TGTGCCAGTAAGGACGGGGAGCTGTTTTTT. Its translation is CASKDGELFF.

This clone was observed a handful of times. This rearrangement joins TRBV5-1 to TRBJ2-1; possibly TRBD1 for D (6 bases). The CDR3 has 15 amino acids. Trimming left V 3 bases short and J 2 bases short, with 12 bases between. Germline assignment: CDR1 SGHRS and CDR2 YFSETQ. CDR3 nucleotides: TGCGCCAGCAGCTGGAAGGGGGACCCCTACAATGAGCAGTTCTTC. This gives the protein CASSWKGDPYNEQFF.

V and J are TRBV7-9 and TRBJ2-3; D possibly corresponds to TRBD1 (6 bases). Germline V gene sequence: CDR1 SEHNR, CDR2 FQNEAQ (reference sequence). With 3 bases removed from V and 11 bases from J, the gap between germline ends came to 15 bases. This CDR3 has 13 amino acids. CDR3: CASSFSDRYRQYF. The CDR3 DNA follows: TGTGCCAGCAGCTTCTCCGACAGGTACCGGCAGTATTTT.

This rearrangement joins TRBV13 to TRBJ2-5, with D hard to call. Germline V gene lookup returns CDR1 PRHDT and CDR2 FYEKMQ (reference sequence). The V gene lost 5 bases and the J gene lost 5 bases, with 15 bases spanning the gap. CDR3 length: 14 amino acids. Here the CDR3 reads CASSPQPGPETQYF. The CDR3 DNA sequence: TGTGCCAGCAGCCCACAGCCTGGGCCGGAGACCCAGTACTTC.

This rearrangement joins TRBV7-2 to TRBJ1-1; 9 bases match TRBD1. CDR1 SGHTA and CDR2 FQGNSA come from the germline V gene. The CDR3 is 14 amino acids. V gave up 5 bases and J gave up 4 bases; unmatched junction bases: 5. This chain's CDR3 is CASSQTGGSTEAFF. The DNA of the CDR3 is TGTGCCAGCAGCCAGACAGGGGGAAGCACTGAAGCTTTCTTT. Together with reference TRBV7-2 and TRBJ1-1, the CDR3 gives the full variable domain: GAGVSQSPSNKVTEKGKDVELRCDPISGHTALYWYRQSLGQGLEFLIYFQGNSAPDKSGLPSDRFSAERTGGSVSTLTIQRTQQEDSAVYLCASSQTGGSTEAFFGQGTRLTVV.